This T cell receptor beta chain is from a study of T cells in Graves' hyperthyroidism and ophthalmopathy. Researchers amplified the TCR beta CDR3 regions from RNA transcripts. RT-PCR in the first round (using the HTBI primer set) targeted the TCR CDR3. One entry per CDR3 protein, called by TCRdb with MiXCR from the multiplex PCR reads. The table has fewer than 300,000 distinct CDR3 sequences, 20% to 30% seen once. The CDR3 runs to 18 residues. Germline lookup yields CDR1 ENHRY and CDR2 SYGVKD. V lost 0 bases, J lost 3 bases, and 6 bases stayed unmatched. Hyperthyroidism, newly diagnosed and lasting under 2 months, affected patients aged 18 to 65. Around 10 ml of fresh peripheral blood supplied the PBMCs.

Sequencing was carried out using blood. This TCR derives from a man aged 35 to 55 with Graves' hyperthyroidism that later progressed to Graves' ophthalmopathy. The rearrangement joins TRBV10-3 to TRBJ2-2; 11 bases match TRBD2. The chain's CDR3 is CAISESIAGGTDTGELFF. DNA of the CDR3: TGTGCCATCAGTGAGTCGATAGCGGGAGGGACGGACACCGGGGAGCTGTTTTTT.